Below are 9 T cell receptor beta chains sequenced from a single sample in a study of T cell responses to AZD1222 COVID-19 vaccine. This table comes from immunoSEQ multiplex PCR, and its TCRdb copy is limited to in-frame clones, with some not included. The sample contains roughly 110,000 clones, 75% to 95% of which appear only once. This specimen was peripheral blood, taken 28 days after the second AZD1222 dose. The receptors were sampled from an adult who received the AZD1222 COVID-19 vaccine.

The J gene is TRBJ1-4, the V gene TRBV29-1; no clear D gene. The germline V gene has CDR1 SQVTM and CDR2 ANQGSEA. V lost 5 bases and J 3 bases, leaving 7 bases between the germline ends. This CDR3 region has 12 residues. The CDR3 region has the DNA TGCAGCGTTTTCGGCCCTAATGAAAAACTGTTTTTT. It is translated as CSVFGPNEKLFF. The full variable domain, its missing parts supplied by reference TRBV29-1 and TRBJ1-4, is SAVISQKPSRDICQRGTSLTIQCQVDSQVTMMFWYRQQPGQSLTLIATANQGSEATYESGFVIDKFPISRPNLTFSTLTVSNMSPEDSSIYLCSVFGPNEKLFFGSGTQLSVL.

This chain connects TRBV6-5 to TRBJ2-7; D may be TRBD1 (5 bases). Per the germline V gene, CDR1 is MNHEY and CDR2 is SVGAGI. The germline V and J ends were trimmed by 6 bases and 3 bases, with 12 bases remaining between them. This CDR3 contains 13 residues. CDR3: CASRSGSYYEQYF. The DNA for the CDR3 is TGTGCCAGCAGATCAGGGTCCTACTACGAGCAGTACTTC.

The chain joins TRBV5-3 to TRBJ1-5; tentative D call: TRBD1 (6 bases). Being an ORF, TRBV5-3 has a function that is uncertain. V lost 5 bases and J lost 0, with 15 bases in between. The CDR3 extends over 16 amino acids. In nucleotides, the CDR3 is TGTGCCAGAAGTTTAATTTACAGGGATAGCAATCAGCCCCAGCATTTT. Translating gives CARSLIYRDSNQPQHF.

The V gene is TRBV6-5, the J gene TRBJ2-1, with D unresolved. Trimming removed 7 bases at V and 6 bases at J, with 7 bases between. The CDR3 contains 11 residues. CDR1 and CDR2 (germline): MNHEY, SVGAGI. CDR3 in amino acids: CASTPSNEQFF. The CDR3 DNA follows: TGTGCCAGCACTCCCAGCAATGAGCAGTTCTTC.

CDR3 DNA sequence: TGTGCCACCAGCAGAGGTGACGAAGGAGGGTGGGAGCAGTACTTC. Amino acids: CATSRGDEGGWEQYF. The rearrangement joins TRBV15 to TRBJ2-7; TRBD2 is a possible D gene (6 bases). Trimming removed 1 base at V and 7 bases at J, with 17 bases between. The CDR3 extends over 15 amino acids. CDR1 is LNHNV and CDR2 is YYDKDF in the germline V gene (reference sequence).

The CDR3 here is CASSLTATNYGYTF. DNA of the CDR3: TGTGCCAGCAGTTTGACAGCCACTAACTATGGCTACACCTTC. J is TRBJ1-2 and V is TRBV27; possible D gene TRBD1, 5 bases. This CDR3 spans 14 amino acids. The V end lost 3 bases, the J end lost 0 bases, and 8 bases lay between the germline ends. Germline V CDR1 and CDR2: MNHEY, SMNVEV (reference sequence).

This chain joins TRBV6-5 and TRBJ1-2, with TRBD1 matching over 7 bases. This CDR3 contains 14 residues. Unmatched junction bases numbered 5, after V lost 0 bases and J lost 7 bases. Germline lookup yields CDR1 MNHEY and CDR2 SVGAGI. The CDR3 is CASSYSQGVTGYTF. The CDR3 region has the DNA TGTGCCAGCAGTTACTCTCAGGGGGTGACTGGCTACACCTTC.

The V and J genes are TRBV5-4 and TRBJ1-6, with TRBD1 matching 11 bases. This CDR3 comprises 16 residues. CDR1 SGHNT and CDR2 YYREEE come from the germline V gene (reference sequence). J lost 6 bases, V lost 3 bases, and 5 bases had no gene match. The DNA of the CDR3 is TGTGCCAGCAGCTCTCCCGGGACAGGGGGTAATTCACCCCTCCACTTT. Its translation: CASSSPGTGGNSPLHF.

The chain uses TRBV5-1 and TRBJ2-3; tentative D call: TRBD2 (5 bases). CDR3 length equals 14 residues. Germline V CDR1 and CDR2: SGHRS, YFSETQ. Trimming took off 3 bases at V and 2 bases at J, with 10 bases between the two ends. CDR3 in amino acids: CASSSPGITDTQYF. For the CDR3, the DNA is TGCGCCAGCAGCTCTCCCGGGATCACAGATACGCAGTATTTT.